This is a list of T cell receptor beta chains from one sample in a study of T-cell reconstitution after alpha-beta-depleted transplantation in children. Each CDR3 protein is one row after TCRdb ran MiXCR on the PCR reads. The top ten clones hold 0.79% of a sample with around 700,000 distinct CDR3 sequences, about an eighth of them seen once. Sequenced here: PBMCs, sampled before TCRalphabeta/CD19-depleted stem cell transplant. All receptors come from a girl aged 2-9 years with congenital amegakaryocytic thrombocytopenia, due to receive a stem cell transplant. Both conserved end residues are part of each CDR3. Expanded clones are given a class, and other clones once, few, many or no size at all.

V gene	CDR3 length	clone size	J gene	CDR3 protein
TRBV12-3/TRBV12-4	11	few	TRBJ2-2	CASVNTGELFF
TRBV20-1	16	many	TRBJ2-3	CSASYDRGRSTDTQYF
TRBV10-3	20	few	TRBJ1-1	CAISDSTINIFNSGNTEAFF
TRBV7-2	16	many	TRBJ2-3	CASRTEVGLVFDTQYF
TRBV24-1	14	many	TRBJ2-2	CATSDSRFTGELFF
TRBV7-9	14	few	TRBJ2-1	CASSLGLAGSEQFF
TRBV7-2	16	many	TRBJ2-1	CASSIYGEARYNEQFF
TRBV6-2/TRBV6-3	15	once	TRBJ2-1	CASRRSGSLFSEQFF
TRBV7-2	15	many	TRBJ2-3	CASSFHPGDTDTQYF
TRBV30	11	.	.	CAWNGGGTQHF
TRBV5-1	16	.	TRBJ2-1	CASSLVFGGSYNEQFF
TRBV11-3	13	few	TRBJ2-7	CASSFGHTYEQYF
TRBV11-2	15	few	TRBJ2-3	CASSARIKGTDTQYF
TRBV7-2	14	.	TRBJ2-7	CASSPQAGENEQYF
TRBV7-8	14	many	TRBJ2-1	CASSLVTNLNEQFF
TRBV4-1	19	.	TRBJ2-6	CASSQDTRGPLRGANVLTF
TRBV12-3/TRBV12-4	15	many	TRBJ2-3	CASSWSSGSTDTQYF
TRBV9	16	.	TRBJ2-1	CASSAAPAGNKNEQFF
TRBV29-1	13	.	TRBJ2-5	CSVEVFLGETQYF
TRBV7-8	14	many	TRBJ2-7	CASSHQGYDYEQYF
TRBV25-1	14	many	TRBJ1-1	CASSGGVMNTEAFF
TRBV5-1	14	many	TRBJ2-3	CASSLQRSTDTQYF
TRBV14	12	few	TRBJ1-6	CGPGQGATPLHF
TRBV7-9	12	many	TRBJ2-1	CASSLWGSEQFF
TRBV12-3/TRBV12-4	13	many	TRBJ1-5	CASSQEGNQPQHF
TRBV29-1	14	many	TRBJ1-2	CSVEDPLTRNGYTF
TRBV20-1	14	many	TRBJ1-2	CSASGPGTNYGYTF
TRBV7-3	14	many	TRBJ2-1	CASSLRNQYNEQFF
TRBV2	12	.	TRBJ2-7	CASMRQSYEQYF
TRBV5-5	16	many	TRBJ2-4	CASSLVVGRDQNIQYF
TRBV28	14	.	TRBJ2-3	CASRPPAVGPTQYF